The following is a T cell receptor (beta chain) sequence with its context. This clonotype was observed many times. The clone's antigen remains unknown. Qualities for individual bases were not recorded, and no much larger clone is one base off. The data derive from a study of identical twins (TCRdb year 2016). Study-wide context: To test whether fetal clonotypes persist, the study used deep sequencing on TCR alpha and beta repertoires from monozygotic twins, unrelated adults of various ages, and cord blood. To rule out contamination, the twin experiments were replicated at different times with different library preparation protocols. The investigation overall reported the following: Zero-insertion analyses could be partly confounded by invariant T cells such as MAIT and iNKT, although diverse VJ usage argued against such confounding for most clonotypes. Because the same donors could not be followed over many years, the conclusions depended on cross-sectional statistical analysis. Fewer insertions were carried by abundant cord blood beta clonotypes; a weaker similar trend was observed in young adult naive repertoires, while no such trend was observed in memory repertoires. Out-of-frame TCR alpha sharing in monozygotic twins was systematically underestimated by recombination models, whereas sharing between unrelated individuals was in agreement with the recombination models. Compared with coincidental sharing between unrelated individuals, an excess of low generation-probability sequences was observed among out-of-frame TCR alpha sequences shared between twins. The excess sharing between twins in beta out-of-frame sequences was weaker because fewer shared sequences reduced the signal-to-noise ratio.

Library preparation used 5' RACE. Sequencing was carried out with an Illumina HiSeq 2000. A universal primer binding site was introduced by template switching, and a unique molecular identifier was present in the final cDNA, enabling accurate counting of TCR cDNA molecules. Specific primers in the conserved constant-segment region were used to synthesize first-strand cDNA for TCR alpha and beta chains. To control for contamination, each cDNA library was double barcoded with a SMART-Mk sample barcode plus Illumina barcodes. TruSeq adapter sequences along with Illumina sample barcodes were introduced in two successive PCR steps. Sequencing of the TCR alpha and beta cDNA libraries was done on the Illumina HiSeq platform using custom primers. Processing in the source paper ran as follows. Raw reads were processed with MiGEC to extract unique molecular identifiers, and MiXCR was used to determine CDR3 positions. Recombination models were inferred per individual with the repgenHMM and IGoR tools using an EM algorithm. The analysis of shared clonotypes was done with the tcR package in R, with sharing normalized by the product of cloneset sizes. Out-of-frame nonproductive sequences were analyzed to study raw recombination free of thymic and clonal selection effects. The public reads were reprocessed in TCRdb via fastp at Q25 and MiXCR, keeping in-frame beta chains. Records with the same CDR3 protein are collapsed into one entry carrying the most frequent genes and DNA. The authors' filters were not applied to this entry. In this sample the table shows 200,000 to 250,000 distinct CDR3 sequences, roughly 7% of which occur a single time. The top ten hold approximately 3.7% of the sample.

Only healthy Caucasian donors were included. The twin cohort consisted of three pairs of female monozygotic twins, all aged roughly 18 to 30 years. Miltenyi CD45RO+ enrichment and human naive T-cell isolation kits were used to isolate memory (CD45RO+) and naive T cells from PBMC. For CDR1 and CDR2, the germline V gene lists SGHTA and FQGNSA. The CDR3 measures 16 amino acids from cysteine to phenylalanine. The sequence is cut down to CDR3 DNA, 48 bases in frame from base 1. The germline V and J ends show losses of 5 bases and 3 bases respectively, and no gene match explains 7 bases of the junction. These data are also associated with another study on yellow fever vaccine responses in identical twins. Looking at the second paper: According to the authors, in identical twins the way T cells responded to vaccination appeared partly convergent and partly personalized. Focusing on identical twins, the study followed the T cell clones that responded to the vaccine, and did so with precision.

The sequence derives from a woman aged 18-29 years in good health. The chain was built from TRBV7-2 and TRBJ2-1; TRBD1 aligns with 10 central bases. The sequencing sample was made of memory (CD45RO+) T cells sorted from blood. Reading the label with the study, this specimen's cell subset or site is: CD45RO+ enriched T cells. The CDR3 reads CASSRTGGWGYNEQFF. The bases are TGTGCCAGCAGCCGGACAGGGGGATGGGGCTACAATGAGCAGTTCTTC.